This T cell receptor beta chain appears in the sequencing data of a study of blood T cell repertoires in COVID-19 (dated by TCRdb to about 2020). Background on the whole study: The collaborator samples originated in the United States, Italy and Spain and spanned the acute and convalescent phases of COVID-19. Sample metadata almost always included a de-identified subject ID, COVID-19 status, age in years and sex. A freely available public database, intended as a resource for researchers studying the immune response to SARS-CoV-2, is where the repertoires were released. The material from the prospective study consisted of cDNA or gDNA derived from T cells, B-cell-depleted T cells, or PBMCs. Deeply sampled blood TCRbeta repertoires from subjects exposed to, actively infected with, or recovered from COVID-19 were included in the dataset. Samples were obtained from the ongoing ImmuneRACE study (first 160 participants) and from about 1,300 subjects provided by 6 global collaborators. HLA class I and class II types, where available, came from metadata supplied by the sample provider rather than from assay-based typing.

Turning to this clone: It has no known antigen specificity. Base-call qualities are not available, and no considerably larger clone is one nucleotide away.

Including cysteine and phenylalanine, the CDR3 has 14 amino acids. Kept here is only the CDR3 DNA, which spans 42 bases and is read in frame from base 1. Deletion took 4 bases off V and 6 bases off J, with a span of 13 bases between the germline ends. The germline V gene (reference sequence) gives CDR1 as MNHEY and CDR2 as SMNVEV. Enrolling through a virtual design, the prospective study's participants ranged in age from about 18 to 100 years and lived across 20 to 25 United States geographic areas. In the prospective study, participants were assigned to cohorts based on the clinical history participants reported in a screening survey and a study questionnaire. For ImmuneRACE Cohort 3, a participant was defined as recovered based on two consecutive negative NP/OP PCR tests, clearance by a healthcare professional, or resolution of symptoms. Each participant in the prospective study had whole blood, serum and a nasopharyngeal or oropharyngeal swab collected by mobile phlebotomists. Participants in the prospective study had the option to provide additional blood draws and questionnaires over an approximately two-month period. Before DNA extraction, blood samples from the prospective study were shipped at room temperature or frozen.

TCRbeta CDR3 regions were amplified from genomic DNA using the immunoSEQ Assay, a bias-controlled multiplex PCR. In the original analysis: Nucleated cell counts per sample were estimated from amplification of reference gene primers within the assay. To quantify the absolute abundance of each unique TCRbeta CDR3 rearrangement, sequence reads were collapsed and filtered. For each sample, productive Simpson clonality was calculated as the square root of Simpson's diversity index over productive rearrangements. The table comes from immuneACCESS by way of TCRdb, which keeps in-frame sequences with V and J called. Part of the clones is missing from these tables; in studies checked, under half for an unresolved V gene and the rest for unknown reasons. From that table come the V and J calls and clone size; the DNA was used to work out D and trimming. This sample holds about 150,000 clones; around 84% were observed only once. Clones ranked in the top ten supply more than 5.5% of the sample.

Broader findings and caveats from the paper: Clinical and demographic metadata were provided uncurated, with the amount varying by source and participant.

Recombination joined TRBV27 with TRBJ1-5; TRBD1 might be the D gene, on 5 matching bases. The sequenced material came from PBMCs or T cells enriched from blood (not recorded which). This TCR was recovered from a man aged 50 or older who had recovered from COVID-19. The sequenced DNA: TGTGCCAGCAGTTGGGGCAGGGCTGGTCAGCCCCAGCATTTT. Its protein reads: CASSWGRAGQPQHF.